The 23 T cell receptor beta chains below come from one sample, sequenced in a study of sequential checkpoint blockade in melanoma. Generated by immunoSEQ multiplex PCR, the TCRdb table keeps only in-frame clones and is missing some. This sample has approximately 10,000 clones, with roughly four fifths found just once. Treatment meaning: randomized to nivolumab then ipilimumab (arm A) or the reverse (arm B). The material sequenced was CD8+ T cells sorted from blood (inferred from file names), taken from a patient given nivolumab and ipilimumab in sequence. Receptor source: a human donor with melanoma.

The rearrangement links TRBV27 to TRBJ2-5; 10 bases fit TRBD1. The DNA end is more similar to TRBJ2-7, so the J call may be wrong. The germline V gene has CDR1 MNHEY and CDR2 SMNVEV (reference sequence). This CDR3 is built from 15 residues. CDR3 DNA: TGTGCCAGCAGTTTATTCGGGACAGGGGCTCACGAGCAGTACTTC. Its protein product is CASSLFGTGAHEQYF.

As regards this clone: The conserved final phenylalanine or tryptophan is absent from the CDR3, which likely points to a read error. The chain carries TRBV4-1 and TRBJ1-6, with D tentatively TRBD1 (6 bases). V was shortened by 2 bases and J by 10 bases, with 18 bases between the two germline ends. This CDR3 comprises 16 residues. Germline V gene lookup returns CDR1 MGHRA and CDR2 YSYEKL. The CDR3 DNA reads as TGCGCCAGCAGCCAATCCAACAGGGTTTCCCCATCACCCCTCCACCTT. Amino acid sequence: CASSQSNRVSPSPLHL.

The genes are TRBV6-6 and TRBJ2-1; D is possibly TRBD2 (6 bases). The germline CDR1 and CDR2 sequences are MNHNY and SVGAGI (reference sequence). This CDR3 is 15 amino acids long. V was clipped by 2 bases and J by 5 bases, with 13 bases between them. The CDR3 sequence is CASSYPLAANNEQFF. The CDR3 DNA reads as TGTGCCAGCAGTTACCCATTAGCGGCAAACAATGAGCAGTTCTTC.

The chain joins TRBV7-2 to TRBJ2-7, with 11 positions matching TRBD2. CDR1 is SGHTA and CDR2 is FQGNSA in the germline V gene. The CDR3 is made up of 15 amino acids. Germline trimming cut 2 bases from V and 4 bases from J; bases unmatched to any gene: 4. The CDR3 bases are TGTGCCAGCAGCTTAATATCTAGCGGGAGGTACGAGCAGTACTTC. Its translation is CASSLISSGRYEQYF.

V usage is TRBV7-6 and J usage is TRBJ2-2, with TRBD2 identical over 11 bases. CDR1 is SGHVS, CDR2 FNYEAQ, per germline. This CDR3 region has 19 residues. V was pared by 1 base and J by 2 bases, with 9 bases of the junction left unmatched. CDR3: CASSLVRPSGRHNTGELFF. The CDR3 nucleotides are TGTGCCAGCAGCTTAGTCCGGCCTAGCGGGAGGCATAACACCGGGGAGCTGTTTTTT.

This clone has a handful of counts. This CDR3 reads CASSPPVSSYEQYF. Written as DNA, the CDR3 is TGTGCCAGCAGCCCCCCGGTTAGCTCCTACGAGCAGTACTTC. The chain recombines TRBV7-9 with TRBJ2-7; no definite D call. Germline loops: CDR1 SEHNR, CDR2 FQNEAQ (reference sequence). V lost 5 bases and J lost 0, with 11 bases in between. The CDR3 extends over 14 amino acids.

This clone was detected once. CDR3 region: CAWSSGAGANVLTF. The DNA of the CDR3 is TGTGCCTGGAGCTCAGGTGCTGGGGCCAACGTCCTGACTTTC. The chain links TRBV30 to TRBJ2-6; no clear D. The CDR3 spans 14 residues. V shed 3 bases and J shed 2 bases, with 8 bases lying between them. CDR1 and CDR2 (germline): GTSNPN, SVGIG (reference sequence).

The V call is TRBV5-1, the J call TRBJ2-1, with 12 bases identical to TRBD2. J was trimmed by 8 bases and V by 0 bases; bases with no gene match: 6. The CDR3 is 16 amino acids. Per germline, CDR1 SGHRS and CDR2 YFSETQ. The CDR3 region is CASSLGWTSGMDEQFF. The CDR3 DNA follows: TGCGCCAGCAGCTTGGGATGGACTAGCGGGATGGATGAGCAGTTCTTC.

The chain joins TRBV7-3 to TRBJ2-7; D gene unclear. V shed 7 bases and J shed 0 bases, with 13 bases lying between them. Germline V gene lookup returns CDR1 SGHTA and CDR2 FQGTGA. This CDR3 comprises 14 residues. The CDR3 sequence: CASTPRATSYEQYF. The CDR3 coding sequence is TGTGCCAGCACCCCGAGAGCTACCTCCTACGAGCAGTACTTC.

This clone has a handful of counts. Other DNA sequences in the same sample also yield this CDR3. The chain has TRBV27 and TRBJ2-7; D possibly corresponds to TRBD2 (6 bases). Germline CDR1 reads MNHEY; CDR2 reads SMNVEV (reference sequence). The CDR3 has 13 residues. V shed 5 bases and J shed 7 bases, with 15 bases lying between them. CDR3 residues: CASSLPGLGEQYF. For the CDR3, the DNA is TGTGCCAGCAGTCTACCGGGACTCGGTGAGCAGTACTTC.

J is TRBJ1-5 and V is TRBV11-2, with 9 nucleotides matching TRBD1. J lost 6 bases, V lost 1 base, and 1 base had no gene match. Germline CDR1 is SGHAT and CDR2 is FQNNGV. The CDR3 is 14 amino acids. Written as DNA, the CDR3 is TGTGCCAGCAGCTTAGGACAGGGGGGTCAGCCCCAGCATTTT. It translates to CASSLGQGGQPQHF.

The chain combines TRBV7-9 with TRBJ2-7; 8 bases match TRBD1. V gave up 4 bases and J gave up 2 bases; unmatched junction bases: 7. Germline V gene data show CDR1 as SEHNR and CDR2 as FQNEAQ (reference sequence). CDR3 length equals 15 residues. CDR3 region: CASSSMDRVPYEQYF. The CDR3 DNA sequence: TGTGCCAGCAGCTCGATGGACAGGGTACCCTACGAGCAGTACTTC.

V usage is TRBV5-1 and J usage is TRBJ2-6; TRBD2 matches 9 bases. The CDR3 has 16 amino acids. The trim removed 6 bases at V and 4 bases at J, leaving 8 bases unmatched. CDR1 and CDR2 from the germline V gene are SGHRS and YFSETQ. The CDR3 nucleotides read TGCGCCAGCAAAAGGGCGGGGGGGGCAGGGGCCAACGTCCTGACTTTC. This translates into CASKRAGGAGANVLTF.

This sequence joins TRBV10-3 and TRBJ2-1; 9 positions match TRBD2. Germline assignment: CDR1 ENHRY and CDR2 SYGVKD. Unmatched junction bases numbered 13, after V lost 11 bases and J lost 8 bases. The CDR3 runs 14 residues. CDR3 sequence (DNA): TGTGCCGCTGGGGTAGGGCGGGAGGGCGATGAGCAGTTCTTC. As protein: CAAGVGREGDEQFF.

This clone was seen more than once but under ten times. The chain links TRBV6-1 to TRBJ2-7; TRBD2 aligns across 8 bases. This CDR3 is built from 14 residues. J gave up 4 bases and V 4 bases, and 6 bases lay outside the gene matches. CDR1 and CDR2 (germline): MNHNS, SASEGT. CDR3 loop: CASSGASGSYEQYF. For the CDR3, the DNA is TGTGCCAGCAGTGGAGCCAGCGGGAGTTACGAGCAGTACTTC.

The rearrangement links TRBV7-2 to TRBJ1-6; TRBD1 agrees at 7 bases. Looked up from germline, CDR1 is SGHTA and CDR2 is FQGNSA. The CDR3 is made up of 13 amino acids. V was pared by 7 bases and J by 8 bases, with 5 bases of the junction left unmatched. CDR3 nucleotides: TGTGCCAGCAAGTACAGGGGAGATTCACCCCTCCACTTT. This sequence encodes CASKYRGDSPLHF.

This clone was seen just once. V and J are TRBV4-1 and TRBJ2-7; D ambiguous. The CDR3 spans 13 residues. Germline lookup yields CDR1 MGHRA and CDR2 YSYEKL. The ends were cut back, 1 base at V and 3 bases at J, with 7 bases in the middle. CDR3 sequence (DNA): TGCGCCAGCAGCCAAGCGAGGAGCTACGAGCAGTACTTC. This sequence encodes CASSQARSYEQYF.

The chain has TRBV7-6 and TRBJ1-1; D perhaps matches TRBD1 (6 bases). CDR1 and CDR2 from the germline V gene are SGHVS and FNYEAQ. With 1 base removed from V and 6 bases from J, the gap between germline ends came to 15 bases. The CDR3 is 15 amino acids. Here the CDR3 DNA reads TGTGCCAGCAGCTTAGTTAGAGGGGGTTTGGCTGAAGCTTTCTTT. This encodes CASSLVRGGLAEAFF.

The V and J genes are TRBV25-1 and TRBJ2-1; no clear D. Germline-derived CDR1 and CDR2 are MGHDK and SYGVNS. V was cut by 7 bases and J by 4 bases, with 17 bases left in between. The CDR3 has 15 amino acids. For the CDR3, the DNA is TGTGCCAGCACCGACGGTACGCGGAGTTACAATGAGCAGTTCTTC. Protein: CASTDGTRSYNEQFF.

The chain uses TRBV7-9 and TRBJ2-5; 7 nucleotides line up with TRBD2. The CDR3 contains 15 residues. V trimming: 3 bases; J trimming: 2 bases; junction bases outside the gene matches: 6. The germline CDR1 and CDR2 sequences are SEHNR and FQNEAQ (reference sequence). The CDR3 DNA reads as TGTGCCAGCAGCTTGCAGCGGGATTCACAAGAGACCCAGTACTTC. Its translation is CASSLQRDSQETQYF. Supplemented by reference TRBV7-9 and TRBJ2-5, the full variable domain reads DTGVSQNPRHKITKRGQNVTFRCDPISEHNRLYWYRQTLGQGPEFLTYFQNEAQLEKSRLLSDRFSAERPKGSFSTLEIQRTEQGDSAMYLCASSLQRDSQETQYFGPGTRLLVL.

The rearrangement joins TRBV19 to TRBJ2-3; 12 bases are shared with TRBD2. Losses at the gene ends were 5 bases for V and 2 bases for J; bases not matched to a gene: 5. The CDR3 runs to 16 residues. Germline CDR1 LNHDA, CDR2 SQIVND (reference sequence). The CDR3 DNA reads TGTGCCAGTAGTTTCGGACTAGCGGGACCCACAGATACGCAGTATTTT. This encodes CASSFGLAGPTDTQYF.

This CDR3 is CASSLIGQGGDTQYF. The CDR3 region has the DNA TGTGCCAGCAGCTTAATAGGACAGGGCGGAGATACGCAGTATTTT. The chain is built from TRBV7-3 and TRBJ2-3; 8 bases agree with TRBD1. Germline-derived CDR1 and CDR2 are SGHTA and FQGTGA. This CDR3 is 15 amino acids long. J lost 5 bases, V lost 1 base, and 5 bases had no gene match.

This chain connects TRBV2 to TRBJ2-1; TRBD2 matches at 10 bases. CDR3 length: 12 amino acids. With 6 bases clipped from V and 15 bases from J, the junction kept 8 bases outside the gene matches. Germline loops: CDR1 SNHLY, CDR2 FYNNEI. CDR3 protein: CASRGTSGIPFF. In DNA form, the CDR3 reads TGTGCCAGCAGGGGTACTAGCGGGATCCCGTTCTTC.